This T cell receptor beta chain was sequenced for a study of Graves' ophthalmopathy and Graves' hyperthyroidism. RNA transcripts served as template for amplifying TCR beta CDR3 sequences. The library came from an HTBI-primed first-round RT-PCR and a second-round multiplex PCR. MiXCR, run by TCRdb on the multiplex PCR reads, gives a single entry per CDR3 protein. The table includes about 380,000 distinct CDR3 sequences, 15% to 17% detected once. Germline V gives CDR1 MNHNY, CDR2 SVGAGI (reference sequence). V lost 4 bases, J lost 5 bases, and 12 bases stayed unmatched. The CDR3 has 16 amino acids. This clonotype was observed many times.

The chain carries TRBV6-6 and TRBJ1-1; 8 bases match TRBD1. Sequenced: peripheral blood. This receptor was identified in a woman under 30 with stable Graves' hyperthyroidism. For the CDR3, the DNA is TGTGCCAGCAGTTTTATACGGACAGGGCGGGGGACTGAAGCTTTCTTT. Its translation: CASSFIRTGRGTEAFF.